This is a list of T cell receptor beta chains from one sample in a study of blood T cell repertoires in COVID-19. TCRdb's copy holds only in-frame clones and misses some; the assay was immunoSEQ multiplex PCR. The data contain 150,000 to 200,000 clones, under 85% of them seen just once; the ten biggest clones take up approximately 15%. The sample taken for sequencing was peripheral blood. The receptors derive from a man aged 55 to 69 with active or convalescent COVID-19. The CDR3 runs from the conserved cysteine through the conserved F or W. The D gene is left open where the match is weak. Clone size is given for some rows only: seen once, a few or many times, or a class if the clone is expanded.

j_call: TRBJ2-3
v_call: TRBV11-2
clone_size: .
d_call: .
cdr3_nt: TGTGCCAGCAGCCCGAGGACTAGCACAGATACGCAGTATTTT
cdr3_aa: CASSPRTSTDTQYF

j_call: TRBJ1-5
v_call: TRBV27
clone_size: .
d_call: TRBD1
cdr3_nt: TGTGCCAGCAGTTTCACAGGGGGGACGAATCAGCCCCAGCATTTT
cdr3_aa: CASSFTGGTNQPQHF

j_call: TRBJ1-1
v_call: TRBV25-1
clone_size: .
d_call: .
cdr3_nt: TGTGCCAGCAGTGAAATACAGGGTAGGTCTGAAGCTTTCTTT
cdr3_aa: CASSEIQGRSEAFF

j_call: TRBJ2-2
v_call: TRBV6-6
clone_size: few
d_call: .
cdr3_nt: TGTGCCAGCAGTTACCCCCGGGGAGGGAACACCGGGGAGCTGTTTTTT
cdr3_aa: CASSYPRGGNTGELFF

j_call: TRBJ1-6
v_call: TRBV7-9
clone_size: .
d_call: .
cdr3_nt: TGTGCCAGCGGGCTGCTCTATAATTCACCCCTCCACTTT
cdr3_aa: CASGLLYNSPLHF

j_call: TRBJ2-2
v_call: TRBV4-1
clone_size: .
d_call: TRBD2
cdr3_nt: TGCGCCAGCAGCCAAGGTAGTAGCGGGAGCGATTGGGCCGGGGAGCTGTTTTTT
cdr3_aa: CASSQGSSGSDWAGELFF

j_call: TRBJ2-7
v_call: TRBV5-4
clone_size: .
d_call: TRBD1
cdr3_nt: TGTGCCAGCAGCTTTGGAACGCCGGGACAGGGGCCCTACGAGCAGTACTTC
cdr3_aa: CASSFGTPGQGPYEQYF

j_call: TRBJ2-1
v_call: TRBV11-2
clone_size: .
d_call: TRBD2
cdr3_nt: TGTGCCAGCAGCACTCCGCGACTAGCGGGAGGACAGCTCTACAATGAGCAGTTCTTC
cdr3_aa: CASSTPRLAGGQLYNEQFF

j_call: TRBJ2-7
v_call: TRBV2
clone_size: many
d_call: TRBD2
cdr3_nt: TGTGCCAGCAGTAGGGGACTAGCGGGAAAGTACGAGCAGTACTTC
cdr3_aa: CASSRGLAGKYEQYF

j_call: TRBJ1-3
v_call: TRBV7-9
clone_size: .
d_call: .
cdr3_nt: TGTGCCAGCAGCTTAGCCTACAGGTCATCTGGAAACACCATATATTTT
cdr3_aa: CASSLAYRSSGNTIYF

j_call: TRBJ2-2
v_call: TRBV4-1
clone_size: .
d_call: .
cdr3_nt: TGCGCCAGCAGCCAAGACTCGACAGTCACCGGGGAGCTGTTTTTT
cdr3_aa: CASSQDSTVTGELFF

j_call: TRBJ2-3
v_call: TRBV28
clone_size: once
d_call: .
cdr3_nt: TGTGCCAGCAGGCTCGGGACATTAGTACCCACAGATACGCAGTATTTT
cdr3_aa: CASRLGTLVPTDTQYF

j_call: TRBJ2-1
v_call: TRBV3-1/TRBV3-2
clone_size: .
d_call: TRBD2
cdr3_nt: TGTGCCAGCAGGCGACTAGCGGTGGGCGGGTATGAGCAGTTCTTC
cdr3_aa: CASRRLAVGGYEQFF

j_call: TRBJ2-3
v_call: TRBV9
clone_size: .
d_call: .
cdr3_nt: TGTGCCAGCAGCGTAGAGGAGGGAGATACGCAGTATTTT
cdr3_aa: CASSVEEGDTQYF

j_call: TRBJ1-2
v_call: TRBV2
clone_size: once
d_call: TRBD1
cdr3_nt: TGTGCCAGCCGCCCCCAGGGACAGACGTATGGCTACACCTTC
cdr3_aa: CASRPQGQTYGYTF

j_call: TRBJ2-1
v_call: TRBV29-1
clone_size: .
d_call: TRBD1
cdr3_nt: TGCAGCGCCGCGACAGGGGGGGCCAGAGTAGGGCAGTTCTTC
cdr3_aa: CSAATGGARVGQFF

j_call: TRBJ1-6
v_call: TRBV7-9
clone_size: .
d_call: TRBD1
cdr3_nt: TGTGCCAGCAGCACAACAGGGGGGAATTCACCCCTCCACTTT
cdr3_aa: CASSTTGGNSPLHF

j_call: TRBJ1-3
v_call: TRBV7-3
clone_size: .
d_call: .
cdr3_nt: TGTGCCAGCAGCTTAGGTGGGGCGTCTGGAAACACCATATATTTT
cdr3_aa: CASSLGGASGNTIYF

j_call: TRBJ1-1
v_call: TRBV6-5
clone_size: .
d_call: .
cdr3_nt: TGTGCCAGCAGCGGCAGGGTGAACACTGAAGCTTTCTTT
cdr3_aa: CASSGRVNTEAFF

j_call: TRBJ1-2
v_call: TRBV6-4
clone_size: .
d_call: TRBD1
cdr3_nt: TGTGCCAGCAGTTTAGGGGGCGGATATGGCTACACCTTC
cdr3_aa: CASSLGGGYGYTF

j_call: TRBJ1-6
v_call: TRBV7-2
clone_size: .
d_call: .
cdr3_nt: TGTGCCAGCAGCACCCGGGGAGGGGCCAAGCCCCTCCACTTT
cdr3_aa: CASSTRGGAKPLHF

j_call: TRBJ2-7
v_call: TRBV5-4
clone_size: once
d_call: TRBD1
cdr3_nt: TGTGCCAGCAGCCCGGGGACAGGGGCCGCCTACGAGCAGTACTTC
cdr3_aa: CASSPGTGAAYEQYF

j_call: TRBJ2-3
v_call: TRBV7-2
clone_size: .
d_call: TRBD1
cdr3_nt: TGTGCCAGCAGCTTAGCCCAGGGGGCAAGTGGTACGCAGTATTTT
cdr3_aa: CASSLAQGASGTQYF

j_call: TRBJ1-6
v_call: TRBV28
clone_size: .
d_call: .
cdr3_nt: TGTGCCAGCTCTCGTCAGCAGGGGATCCGCTCACCCCTCCACTTT
cdr3_aa: CASSRQQGIRSPLHF

j_call: TRBJ2-7
v_call: TRBV28
clone_size: .
d_call: TRBD1
cdr3_nt: TGTGCCAGCCTCCCCGGACCGGGACAGGGTCTGAACGAGCAGTACTTC
cdr3_aa: CASLPGPGQGLNEQYF

j_call: TRBJ1-1
v_call: TRBV27
clone_size: .
d_call: .
cdr3_nt: TGTGCCAGCAGTTTACTTAGGCGGGGGGACACTGAAGCTTTCTTT
cdr3_aa: CASSLLRRGDTEAFF

j_call: TRBJ2-7
v_call: TRBV6-5
clone_size: .
d_call: .
cdr3_nt: TGTGCCAGTTCCTTAGGGGCTAAGTACGAGCAGTACTTC
cdr3_aa: CASSLGAKYEQYF

j_call: TRBJ2-2
v_call: TRBV24-1
clone_size: once
d_call: .
cdr3_nt: TGTGCCACCAGTCGTAGTCCGAACACCGGGGAGCTGTTTTTT
cdr3_aa: CATSRSPNTGELFF

j_call: TRBJ1-1
v_call: TRBV3-1/TRBV3-2
clone_size: .
d_call: .
cdr3_nt: TGTGCCAGCAGCGTCAGGGGCATGAACACTGAAGCTTTCTTT
cdr3_aa: CASSVRGMNTEAFF